The 2 T cell receptor beta chains reported below all come from one sample, sequenced in a study of tumor-infiltrating lymphocytes in primary liver carcinoma. RNA isolated from unsorted whole blood supplied the blood RNA, with germline DNA also extracted. TCR beta cDNA was prepared out of roughly 450 ng total RNA by means of a constant-region primer. Construction of TCR beta libraries relied on three successive nested multiplex PCR rounds employing slightly modified ARM-PCR. Rounds one and two of PCR, each of around 11 cycles, were primed with TRBV1-TRBV30 forward primers and a C-beta reverse primer. TCRdb passed the multiplex PCR reads through MiXCR, listing each CDR3 protein once. The data hold 300,000 to 400,000 distinct CDR3 sequences, with roughly two thirds observed a single time. The source material was peripheral blood. These receptors originate from a man aged 35-49 years with primary liver carcinoma and hepatitis B virus infection.

Note on this clonotype: This may be a read error: a much more frequent sequence differs by one nucleotide. The conserved final phenylalanine or tryptophan is absent from the CDR3, which likely points to a read error. The gene calls are TRBV14 and TRBJ2-1; D may be TRBD2 (6 bases). Trimming pared 5 bases from V and 12 bases from J, leaving 17 bases between. CDR3 length: 13 amino acids. CDR1 is SGHDN, CDR2 FVKESK, per germline. The chain's CDR3 is CASSSTGGGRQFL. In DNA form, the CDR3 reads TGTGCCAGCAGCTCTACCGGGGGAGGTCGGCAGTTCCTC.

Many counts were recorded for this clonotype. The chain is built from TRBV6-5 and TRBJ2-1; 12 bases match TRBD2. This CDR3 is built from 14 residues. Germline trimming cut 6 bases from V and 6 bases from J; bases unmatched to any gene: 3. The V gene's germline CDR1 is MNHEY and CDR2 SVGAGI. The CDR3 DNA reads TGTGCCAGCAGGTCTAGCGGGAGGGTCAATGAGCAGTTCTTC. Translated: CASRSSGRVNEQFF.